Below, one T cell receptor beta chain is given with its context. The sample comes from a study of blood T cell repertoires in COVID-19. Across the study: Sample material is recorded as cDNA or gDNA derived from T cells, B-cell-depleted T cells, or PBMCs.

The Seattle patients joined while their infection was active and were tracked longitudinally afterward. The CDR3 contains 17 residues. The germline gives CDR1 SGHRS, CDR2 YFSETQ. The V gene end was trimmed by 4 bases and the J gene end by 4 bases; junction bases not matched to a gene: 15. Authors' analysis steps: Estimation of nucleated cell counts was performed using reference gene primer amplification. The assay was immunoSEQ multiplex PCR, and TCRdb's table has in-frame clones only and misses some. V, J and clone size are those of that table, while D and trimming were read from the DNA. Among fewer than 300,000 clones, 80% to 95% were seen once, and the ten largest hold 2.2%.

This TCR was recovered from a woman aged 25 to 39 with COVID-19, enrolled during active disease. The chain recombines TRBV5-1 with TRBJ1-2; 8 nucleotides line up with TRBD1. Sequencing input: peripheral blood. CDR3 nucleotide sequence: TGCGCCAGCAGCCCGGCCCGGACAGGGATTAGGGGCTATGGCTACACCTTC. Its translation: CASSPARTGIRGYGYTF.